A single sample is the source of the 11 T cell receptor beta chains below, sequenced in a study of shared clonotypes between healthy human individuals. Some clones are missing from TCRdb's copy, which holds only in-frame ones; the method was immunoSEQ multiplex PCR. The top ten hold about 1.7% of the sample, which has almost 750,000 clones, approximately 72% seen once. Sample: memory CD4+ T cells sorted from blood. Subset meaning: CD45RA-negative fraction. All receptors come from a woman in her 30s in good health.

V and J are TRBV6-1 and TRBJ2-3; 8 nucleotides agree with TRBD1. Germline values: CDR1 MNHNS, CDR2 SASEGT. The CDR3 runs 14 residues. The V segment lost 6 bases and the J segment 4 bases; nucleotides outside the gene matches: 6. In DNA form, the CDR3 reads TGTGCCAGCAGCAGGGGGCAGTTTGCAGATACGCAGTATTTT. Protein sequence: CASSRGQFADTQYF.

A remark on this clone: A much larger clone differs by one base, so this may be a read error. This sample also contains other DNA sequences that code for the same CDR3. The chain links TRBV11-2 to TRBJ2-1; D unresolved. Germline CDR1 is SGHAT and CDR2 is FQNNGV. The CDR3 consists of 11 residues. V was pared by 0 bases and J by 6 bases, with 0 bases between. The CDR3 nucleotides read TGTGCCAGCAGCTTAGACAATGAGCAGTTCTTC. Translating it yields CASSLDNEQFF.

The genes are TRBV2 and TRBJ1-5; the D is unclear. Per the germline V gene, CDR1 is SNHLY and CDR2 is FYNNEI. Trimming stripped 7 bases from V and 4 bases from J, with 11 bases between. This CDR3 has 13 amino acids. This CDR3 is CASKVRGNQPQHF. Written as DNA, the CDR3 is TGTGCCAGCAAGGTCCGGGGAAATCAGCCCCAGCATTTT.

The chain recombines TRBV19 with TRBJ1-5; TRBD1 might be the D (5 bases). The germline V gene has CDR1 LNHDA and CDR2 SQIVND (reference sequence). The CDR3 has 14 amino acids. V shed 3 bases and J shed 4 bases, with 10 bases lying between them. CDR3 DNA: TGTGCCAGTAGTATTAGAGGGACTAATCAGCCCCAGCATTTT. Translating it yields CASSIRGTNQPQHF.

This clone was counted a single time. This chain links TRBV7-3 with TRBJ1-1; tentatively, D is TRBD1 (5 bases). The CDR3 is 15 residues long. V was shortened by 4 bases and J by 3 bases, with 15 bases between the two germline ends. Per germline, CDR1 SGHTA and CDR2 FQGTGA. The CDR3 DNA follows: TGTGCCAGCAGCTGGGGGAGCGGCGGGGACACTGAAGCTTTCTTT. Its protein is CASSWGSGGDTEAFF.

This chain uses TRBV11-2 with TRBJ2-1, with TRBD1 identical over 8 bases. Looked up from germline, CDR1 is SGHAT and CDR2 is FQNNGV. The CDR3 loop spans 16 amino acids. Trimming removed 2 bases from V and 3 bases from J; junction bases left unmatched: 6. CDR3 bases: TGTGCCAGCAGCTTATCTTCAGGGGGCAGCTACAATGAGCAGTTCTTC. Amino acid sequence: CASSLSSGGSYNEQFF.

Notes on this clone: Other DNA sequences in this specimen translate into the identical CDR3. The J gene is TRBJ2-1, the V gene TRBV5-1; D not certain. Germline V CDR1 and CDR2: SGHRS, YFSETQ. The CDR3 is 14 residues long. The V and J ends lost 2 bases and 2 bases respectively, with 8 bases between them. The CDR3 here is CASSFGNTYNEQFF. The CDR3 DNA follows: TGCGCCAGCAGCTTTGGGAACACCTACAATGAGCAGTTCTTC.

CDR3 in DNA: TGTGCCAGCAGCCAAGATATACCACAGGGGGCGCTCGGGCAGCCCCAGCATTTT. As protein: CASSQDIPQGALGQPQHF. V is TRBV4-2 and J is TRBJ1-5; 9 bases fit TRBD1. Germline V gene data show CDR1 as LGHNA and CDR2 as YNFKEQ. CDR3 length: 18 amino acids. Trimming at V came to 0 bases and at J to 7 bases, leaving 13 bases not matched to a gene.

The V and J genes are TRBV5-4 and TRBJ1-2; 7 nucleotides agree with TRBD1. V trimming: 2 bases; J trimming: 1 base; junction bases outside the gene matches: 5. Per germline, CDR1 SGHNT and CDR2 YYREEE (reference sequence). The CDR3 covers 15 residues. CDR3 region: CASSFGHRGNYGYTF. For the CDR3, the DNA is TGTGCCAGCAGCTTCGGGCACAGGGGTAACTATGGCTACACCTTC. Based on the CDR3 plus reference TRBV5-4 and TRBJ1-2, the full variable domain is ETGVTQSPTHLIKTRGQQVTLRCSSQSGHNTVSWYQQALGQGPQFIFQYYREEENGRGNFPPRFSGLQFPNYSSELNVNALELDDSALYLCASSFGHRGNYGYTFGSGTRLTVV.

The chain employs TRBV7-9 and TRBJ2-1, with a weak D call TRBD2 (6 bases). The V end was cut by 5 bases, the J end by 10 bases, with 18 bases between. CDR3 length equals 14 residues. From germline, CDR1 is SEHNR and CDR2 FQNEAQ (reference sequence). CDR3 amino acids: CASSRNRETQEQFF. The CDR3 DNA sequence: TGTGCCAGCAGCCGAAACCGGGAGACTCAGGAGCAGTTCTTC.

The CDR3 nucleotides read TGTGCCAGCAGCGCCGGGACAGGGGATGGCTACACCTTC. This encodes CASSAGTGDGYTF. The genes are TRBV6-5 and TRBJ1-2; the match to TRBD1 covers 10 bases. CDR1 is MNHEY, CDR2 SVGAGI, per germline. The CDR3 loop spans 13 amino acids. V lost 6 bases, J lost 6 bases, and 4 bases stayed unmatched.